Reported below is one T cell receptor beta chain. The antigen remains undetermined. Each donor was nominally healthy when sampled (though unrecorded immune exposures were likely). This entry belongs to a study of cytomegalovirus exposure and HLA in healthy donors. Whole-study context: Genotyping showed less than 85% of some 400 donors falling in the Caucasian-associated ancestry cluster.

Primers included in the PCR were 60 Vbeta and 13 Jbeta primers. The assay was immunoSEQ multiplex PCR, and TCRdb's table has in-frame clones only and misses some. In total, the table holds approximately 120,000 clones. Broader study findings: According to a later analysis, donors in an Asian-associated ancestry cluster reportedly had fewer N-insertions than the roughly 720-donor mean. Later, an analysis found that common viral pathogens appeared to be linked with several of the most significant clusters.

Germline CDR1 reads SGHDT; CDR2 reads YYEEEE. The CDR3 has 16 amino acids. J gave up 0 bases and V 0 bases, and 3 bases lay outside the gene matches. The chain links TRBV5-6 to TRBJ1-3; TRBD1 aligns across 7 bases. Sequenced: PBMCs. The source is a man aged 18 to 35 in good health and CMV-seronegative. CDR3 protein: CASSLGDRDSGNTIYF. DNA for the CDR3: TGTGCCAGCAGCTTGGGTGACAGGGACTCTGGAAACACCATATATTTT.